Presented here are 28 T cell receptor beta chains from one specimen sequenced in a study of blood T cell repertoires in COVID-19 (dated by TCRdb to 2020 to 2022). Library prep was done by the immunoSEQ multiplex PCR assay. Imported from immuneACCESS, the table was reduced by TCRdb to in-frame sequences with V and J called. These copies leave out some clones; in studies compared against another copy, an unresolved V gene accounts for under half, and the cause of the remainder is not known. The sample data list a few hundred thousand clones, and roughly nine tenths of these were observed just once. The ten largest clones take up roughly 1% of the sample. The sequencing input was PBMCs or T cells enriched from blood (not recorded which). The receptor source for this set is a man in his late teens or twenties who had recovered from COVID-19.

The chain joins TRBV9 to TRBJ2-7; D may be TRBD2 (5 bases). Germline values: CDR1 SGDLS, CDR2 YYNGEE. The V gene lost 4 bases and the J gene lost 2 bases, with 13 bases spanning the gap. The CDR3 runs to 14 residues. Written as DNA, the CDR3 is TGTGCCAGCAGCCCGAGGTTCGGGGCCTACGAGCAGTACTTC. Its translation: CASSPRFGAYEQYF.

This sequence joins TRBV3-1 (or the pseudogene TRBV3-2) and TRBJ2-3, with D perhaps matching TRBD2 (5 bases). Germline CDR1 LGHDT, CDR2 YNNKEL (reference sequence). The V end was cut by 1 base, the J end by 2 bases, with 10 bases between. This CDR3 comprises 15 residues. CDR3 loop: CASSQGGAPTDTQYF. DNA for the CDR3: TGTGCCAGCAGCCAAGGGGGAGCGCCCACAGATACGCAGTATTTT.

V usage is TRBV3-1 (or the pseudogene TRBV3-2) and J usage is TRBJ2-5; TRBD2 is a possible D gene (5 bases). V lost 3 bases and J lost 10, with 9 bases in between. Germline loops: CDR1 LGHDT, CDR2 YNNKEL (reference sequence). The CDR3 is 11 amino acids. The CDR3 DNA reads TGTGCCAGCAGCCAGGGGAGAGGCCAGTACTTC. As protein: CASSQGRGQYF.

Here the CDR3 reads CASSFRNSPLHF. In DNA, the CDR3 is TGTGCCAGCAGCTTTCGTAATTCACCCCTCCACTTT. This chain uses TRBV5-6 with TRBJ1-6, with unresolved D. This CDR3 is 12 amino acids long. Germline CDR1 SGHDT, CDR2 YYEEEE. The V end lost 2 bases, the J end lost 6 bases, and 3 bases lay between the germline ends.

The chain links TRBV5-5 to TRBJ2-2; D possibly corresponds to TRBD2 (5 bases). Trimming pared 9 bases from V and 5 bases from J, leaving 17 bases between. The CDR3 contains 14 residues. Germline V gene lookup returns CDR1 SGHKS and CDR2 YYEKEE (reference sequence). CDR3 sequence: CATQKTSFTGELFF. The CDR3 nucleotides read TGTGCCACCCAGAAAACTAGTTTTACCGGGGAGCTGTTTTTT.

This clone has just one count. V usage is TRBV19 and J usage is TRBJ2-1; D possibly corresponds to TRBD2 (5 bases). Germline CDR1 is LNHDA and CDR2 is SQIVND (reference sequence). Trimming took off 10 bases at V and 5 bases at J, with 30 bases between the two ends. The CDR3 is 18 amino acids. CDR3 coding DNA: TGTGCCACCCAAAGAGGGTTCCGAACCGAAAAGAGAAACAATGAGCAGTTCTTC. Translation gives CATQRGFRTEKRNNEQFF.

The chain carries TRBV19 and TRBJ2-3, with TRBD2 identical over 14 bases. From germline, CDR1 is LNHDA and CDR2 SQIVND (reference sequence). With V trimmed by 4 bases and J by 5 bases, 2 bases remained unmatched. The length of the CDR3 is 15 residues. The CDR3 DNA reads TGTGCCAGTAGTACCGGACTAGCGGGAGGAGATACGCAGTATTTT. This codes for CASSTGLAGGDTQYF.

This chain uses TRBV15 with TRBJ2-3; the match to TRBD2 covers 11 bases. V lost 3 bases to trimming and J lost 7 bases; unmatched junction nucleotides: 9. This CDR3 region has 16 residues. Germline CDR1 and CDR2: LNHNV and YYDKDF (reference sequence). CDR3 sequence reads: CATSRGLAEFLNTQYF. In DNA form, the CDR3 reads TGTGCCACCAGCAGGGGACTAGCGGAATTCCTTAATACGCAGTATTTT.

V usage is TRBV5-1 and J usage is TRBJ1-3, with 11 nucleotides matching TRBD1. Germline CDR1 SGHRS, CDR2 YFSETQ. The trim removed 4 bases at V and 0 bases at J, leaving 6 bases unmatched. The CDR3 has 17 amino acids. The CDR3 sequence is CASSRTGGLSSGNTIYF. The CDR3 nucleotides are TGCGCCAGCAGCAGGACAGGGGGCTTGAGCTCTGGAAACACCATATATTTT.

The chain employs TRBV5-1 and TRBJ2-7, with 8 bases that match TRBD1. Per the germline V gene, CDR1 is SGHRS and CDR2 is YFSETQ. CDR3 length: 14 residues. J gave up 6 bases and V 3 bases, and 8 bases lay outside the gene matches. The DNA for the CDR3 is TGCGCCAGCAGCTGGGGGCAGGGGGCTTTCGAGCAGTACTTC. It specifies CASSWGQGAFEQYF.

The CDR3 sequence is CASSPYRTSGNEQFF. Here the CDR3 DNA reads TGTGCCAGCTCACCATACAGGACTAGCGGTAATGAGCAGTTCTTC. The chain uses TRBV18 and TRBJ2-1; the match to TRBD2 covers 10 bases. V was pared by 2 bases and J by 7 bases, with 5 bases of the junction left unmatched. CDR1 is KGHSH and CDR2 is LQKENI in the germline V gene. The length of the CDR3 is 15 residues. The full variable domain, its missing parts supplied by reference TRBV18 and TRBJ2-1, is NAGVMQNPRHLVRRRGQEARLRCSPMKGHSHVYWYRQLPEEGLKFMVYLQKENIIDESGMPKERFSAEFPKEGPSILRIQQVVRGDSAAYFCASSPYRTSGNEQFFGPGTRLTVL.

This clone was counted between two and nine times. V is TRBV6-1 and J is TRBJ1-2; TRBD1 matches 10 bases. The CDR3 length is 14 residues. V was clipped by 1 base and J by 6 bases; unmatched bases: 2. The germline CDR1 and CDR2 sequences are MNHNS and SASEGT. CDR3 amino acids: CASSEGTGGDGYTF. The CDR3, as DNA: TGTGCCAGCAGTGAAGGGACAGGGGGGGATGGCTACACCTTC.

This chain connects TRBV5-1 to TRBJ1-3, with D possibly being TRBD1 (5 bases). V dropped 0 bases and J dropped 0 bases, with 7 bases sitting between them. The V gene's germline CDR1 is SGHRS and CDR2 YFSETQ. CDR3 size: 15 residues. CDR3 bases: TGCGCCAGCAGCTTGGCCGACAGCTCTGGAAACACCATATATTTT. Protein: CASSLADSSGNTIYF.

The genes are TRBV10-3 and TRBJ1-1; D unresolved. Trimming left V 0 bases short and J 7 bases short, with 12 bases between. The CDR3 is 14 residues long. The germline CDR1 and CDR2 sequences are ENHRY and SYGVKD. CDR3 sequence reads: CAISESTTPREAFF. DNA for the CDR3: TGTGCCATCAGTGAGTCGACAACGCCCCGTGAAGCTTTCTTT.

This chain connects TRBV4-2 to TRBJ2-5; D unresolved. The V gene lost 4 bases and the J gene lost 5 bases, with 11 bases spanning the gap. The CDR3 consists of 13 residues. Germline values: CDR1 LGHNA, CDR2 YNFKEQ. As DNA, the CDR3 is TGTGCCAGCAGCCTCTCGCTGGAGGAGACCCAGTACTTC. Translation gives CASSLSLEETQYF.

The rearrangement links TRBV5-4 to TRBJ2-3, with D perhaps TRBD2 (6 bases). In germline, CDR1 is SGHNT, CDR2 YYREEE (reference sequence). The V gene lost 0 bases and the J gene lost 2 bases, with 13 bases spanning the gap. The CDR3 is 16 amino acids. The CDR3, as DNA: TGTGCCAGCAGCTTGGCCGGAGGGACCATCACAGATACGCAGTATTTT. Translated: CASSLAGGTITDTQYF.

The chain uses TRBV10-3 and TRBJ2-3; 11 nucleotides match TRBD2. The germline V gene has CDR1 ENHRY and CDR2 SYGVKD. V shed 5 bases and J 1 base; nucleotides not matched to a gene: 5. The length of the CDR3 is 16 residues. CDR3 protein: CAISPLAGGGTDTQYF. The CDR3 region has the DNA TGTGCCATCAGTCCCCTAGCGGGGGGAGGCACAGATACGCAGTATTTT.

The V call is TRBV28, the J call TRBJ1-2, with D perhaps TRBD1 (6 bases). This CDR3 comprises 14 residues. CDR1 is MDHEN and CDR2 is SYDVKM in the germline V gene. Trimming cost V 6 bases and J 4 bases, with 15 bases left between them. In DNA, the CDR3 is TGTGCCAGCAGCAAAACCCGGGGGGCCTATGGCTACACCTTC. Its translation: CASSKTRGAYGYTF.

The chain recombines TRBV7-9 with TRBJ1-5, with D unresolved. The CDR3 spans 17 residues. Germline V gives CDR1 SEHNR, CDR2 FQNEAQ (reference sequence). V shed 0 bases and J shed 2 bases, with 14 bases lying between them. For the CDR3, the DNA is TGTGCCAGCAGCTTAGCGCTAGGGAGTATGGGCAATCAGCCCCAGCATTTT. Protein: CASSLALGSMGNQPQHF.

This clone has just a few counts. This rearrangement joins TRBV12-5 to TRBJ2-1, with D possibly TRBD1 on 6 matching bases. Germline-derived CDR1 and CDR2 are LGHNT and FRNRAP. Trimming took 0 bases from V and 15 from J, leaving 15 bases between them. The CDR3 extends over 13 amino acids. CDR3 nucleotide sequence: TGTGCTAGTGGTTTGGTACCAGAAGGGGGAACGTTCTTC. Translating gives CASGLVPEGGTFF. The full variable domain, completed using reference TRBV12-5 and TRBJ2-1, is DARVTQTPRHKVTEMGQEVTMRCQPILGHNTVFWYRQTMMQGLELLAYFRNRAPLDDSGMPKDRFSAEMPDATLATLKIQPSEPRDSAVYFCASGLVPEGGTFFGPGTRLTVL.

V usage is TRBV7-2 and J usage is TRBJ2-1, with D possibly matching TRBD2 (7 bases). This CDR3 spans 17 amino acids. Germline V gene sequence: CDR1 SGHTA, CDR2 FQGNSA. V dropped 2 bases and J dropped 0 bases, with 14 bases sitting between them. In nucleotides, the CDR3 is TGTGCCAGCAGCTTAAGGGGGGGAGGGAGCTCCTACAATGAGCAGTTCTTC. Translating it yields CASSLRGGGSSYNEQFF.

The genes are TRBV3-1 (or the pseudogene TRBV3-2) and TRBJ2-7, with 8 bases identical to TRBD2. Germline CDR1 reads LGHDT; CDR2 reads YNNKEL (reference sequence). V was pared by 6 bases and J by 3 bases, with 10 bases of the junction left unmatched. The CDR3 has 15 amino acids. The CDR3, as DNA: TGTGCCAGCAGTTTTTTAGCGGGACAAATCTACGAGCAGTACTTC. Residues: CASSFLAGQIYEQYF.

The V and J genes are TRBV7-2 and TRBJ2-2; no reliable D call. Germline CDR1 reads SGHTA; CDR2 reads FQGNSA. Between the trimmed V and J ends, which lost 5 bases and 4 bases, there was a span of 17 bases. The CDR3 length is 16 residues. CDR3 residues: CASSPLGPGSTGELFF. CDR3 DNA sequence: TGTGCCAGCAGCCCACTCGGTCCGGGTTCCACCGGGGAGCTGTTTTTT.

Concerning this clone itself: This sample also contains other DNA sequences that code for the same CDR3. The chain carries TRBV6-5 and TRBJ2-7; a possible D gene is TRBD1 (5 bases). The V end was cut by 2 bases, the J end by 0 bases, with 8 bases between. The CDR3 has 14 residues. Germline CDR1 reads MNHEY; CDR2 reads SVGAGI. CDR3: CASSYRGSSYEQYF. For the CDR3, the DNA is TGTGCCAGCAGTTACAGGGGCTCCTCCTACGAGCAGTACTTC.

This clone was seen a single time. The chain couples TRBV7-2 to TRBJ2-3; D might be TRBD2 (5 bases). Trimming took 4 bases from V and 5 from J, leaving 16 bases between them. Germline V lookup: CDR1 SGHTA, CDR2 FQGNSA. The CDR3 is made up of 15 amino acids. The CDR3 coding sequence is TGTGCCAGCAGCTCTCCCACCAGGAGGAAAGATACGCAGTATTTT. This encodes CASSSPTRRKDTQYF.

The chain has TRBV19 and TRBJ1-2; perhaps TRBD1 as D (6 bases). The CDR3 has 14 residues. V was pared by 5 bases and J by 6 bases, with 16 bases between. Germline V gives CDR1 LNHDA, CDR2 SQIVND (reference sequence). This CDR3 is CASSLRGGRDGYTF. CDR3 bases: TGTGCCAGTAGTCTGAGGGGGGGAAGGGATGGCTACACCTTC.

CDR3 DNA: TGTGCCAGTAGTATAAGTCAATCCAGGGCCCCCTACAATGAGCAGTTCTTC. This gives the protein CASSISQSRAPYNEQFF. The chain combines TRBV19 with TRBJ2-1; possible D gene TRBD1, 5 bases. CDR1 and CDR2 from the germline V gene are LNHDA and SQIVND (reference sequence). The germline V and J ends were trimmed by 2 bases and 2 bases, with 16 bases remaining between them. The CDR3 loop spans 17 amino acids.

The V and J genes are TRBV11-3 and TRBJ1-1; D is ambiguous. The CDR3 is made up of 15 amino acids. Germline V gene sequence: CDR1 SGHNT, CDR2 YENEEA. Trimming took 1 base from V and 1 from J, leaving 10 bases between them. The CDR3 nucleotides read TGTGCCAGCAGCTTAGGTGAGACATCGAACACTGAAGCTTTCTTT. Amino acids: CASSLGETSNTEAFF.